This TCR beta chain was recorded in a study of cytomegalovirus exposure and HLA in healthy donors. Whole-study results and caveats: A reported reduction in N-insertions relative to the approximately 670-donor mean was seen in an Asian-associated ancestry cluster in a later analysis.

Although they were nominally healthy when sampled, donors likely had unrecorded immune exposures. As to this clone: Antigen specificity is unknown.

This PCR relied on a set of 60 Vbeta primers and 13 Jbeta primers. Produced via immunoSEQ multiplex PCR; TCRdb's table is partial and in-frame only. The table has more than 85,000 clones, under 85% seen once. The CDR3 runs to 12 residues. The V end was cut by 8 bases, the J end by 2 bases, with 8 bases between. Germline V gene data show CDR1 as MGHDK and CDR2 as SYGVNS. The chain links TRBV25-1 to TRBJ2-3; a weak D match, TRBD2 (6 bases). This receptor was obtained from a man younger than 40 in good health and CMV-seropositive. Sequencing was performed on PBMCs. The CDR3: CASGDSTDTQYF. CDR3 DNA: TGTGCCAGCGGGGACTCCACAGATACGCAGTATTTT.